Each of the 13 T cell receptor beta chains below was sequenced from the same sample in a study of T cell changes during pregnancy in multiple sclerosis. TCRdb's table, derived via immunoSEQ multiplex PCR, lists solely in-frame clones and lacks some. This repertoire shows tens of thousands of clones, 92% found once; its top ten account for roughly 1.4%. This material consisted of peripheral blood, taken before pregnancy. The receptor set was obtained from a female donor with multiple sclerosis, enrolled in a pregnancy study.

Concerning this clone: Other nucleotide sequences in the sample specify the same CDR3. This chain connects TRBV18 to TRBJ2-1; D gene uncertain. CDR1 and CDR2 (germline): KGHSH, LQKENI. The V end lost 3 bases, the J end lost 8 bases, and 8 bases lay between the germline ends. This CDR3 region has 12 residues. The CDR3 DNA reads as TGTGCCAGCTCACCTCGCGGCGATGAGCAGTTCTTC. Translated, it gives CASSPRGDEQFF.

The rearrangement joins TRBV6-5 to TRBJ2-7, with TRBD2 matching 10 bases. The CDR3 loop spans 16 amino acids. CDR1 and CDR2 (germline): MNHEY, SVGAGI. V lost 2 bases, J lost 6 bases, and 10 bases stayed unmatched. Here the CDR3 reads CASSYAGLAGVGEQYF. The CDR3 nucleotides read TGTGCCAGCAGTTACGCGGGCCTAGCGGGGGTCGGCGAGCAGTACTTC.

The chain carries TRBV9 and TRBJ1-6; no clear D. Trimming took off 4 bases at V and 0 bases at J, with 11 bases between the two ends. Germline loops: CDR1 SGDLS, CDR2 YYNGEE. The CDR3 has 16 residues. The CDR3 DNA reads TGTGCCAGCAGCCCACGGGGAAGCTCCTATAATTCACCCCTCCACTTT. Translating gives CASSPRGSSYNSPLHF. Together with reference TRBV9 and TRBJ1-6, the CDR3 gives the full variable domain: DSGVTQTPKHLITATGQRVTLRCSPRSGDLSVYWYQQSLDQGLQFLIQYYNGEERAKGNILERFSAQQFPDLHSELNLSSLELGDSALYFCASSPRGSSYNSPLHFGNGTRLTVT.

This clone was counted a single time. J is TRBJ2-1 and V is TRBV7-9, with D perhaps matching TRBD2 (7 bases). The germline gives CDR1 SEHNR, CDR2 FQNEAQ (reference sequence). V shed 1 base and J shed 8 bases, with 15 bases lying between them. This CDR3 comprises 15 residues. The CDR3 protein is CASSLVRGGRDEQFF. The CDR3, as DNA: TGTGCCAGCAGCTTAGTTAGGGGGGGCCGCGATGAGCAGTTCTTC.

Concerning this clone itself: A junction boundary mismatches the germline segment, possibly from a read error. The chain employs TRBV7-7 and TRBJ2-2; D may be TRBD2 (6 bases). The CDR3 runs to 16 residues. Germline assignment: CDR1 SSHAT and CDR2 FNYEAQ (reference sequence). As DNA, the CDR3 is TGTGCTAGCAGCTACGGGCGGGGAGGAAACACCGGGGAGCTGTTTTTT. This codes for CASSYGRGGNTGELFF.

The CDR3 sequence: CAIRDPGLAGDRQYF. The CDR3 coding sequence is TGTGCCATCAGGGATCCGGGACTAGCGGGGGATCGCCAGTACTTC. V gene TRBV10-3 combines with J gene TRBJ2-5, with TRBD2 matching 14 bases. Germline trimming cut 6 bases from V and 10 bases from J; bases unmatched to any gene: 10. Germline CDR1 is ENHRY and CDR2 is SYGVKD. This CDR3 spans 15 amino acids.

This chain joins TRBV25-1 and TRBJ1-1; TRBD1 agrees at 12 bases. V lost 4 bases to trimming and J lost 8 bases; unmatched junction nucleotides: 2. The CDR3 is 13 residues long. Germline V gene data show CDR1 as MGHDK and CDR2 as SYGVNS. In DNA, the CDR3 is TGTGCCAGCAGTGGGGACAGGGGGCTGGAAGCTTTCTTT. Amino acids: CASSGDRGLEAFF.

The chain combines TRBV5-1 with TRBJ1-2; D not resolved. V was cut by 1 base and J by 1 base, with 11 bases left in between. The CDR3 totals 15 residues. Germline V gene sequence: CDR1 SGHRS, CDR2 YFSETQ. CDR3 DNA: TGCGCCAGCAGCTTGAATCCAGGCCTTAACTATGGCTACACCTTC. This codes for CASSLNPGLNYGYTF.

This chain connects TRBV15 to TRBJ1-2; 8 nucleotides line up with TRBD1. CDR1 is LNHNV, CDR2 YYDKDF, per germline (reference sequence). The trim removed 4 bases at V and 5 bases at J, leaving 6 bases unmatched. The CDR3 has 14 residues. CDR3 region: CATSTGQAVYGYTF. The CDR3 nucleotides are TGTGCCACCAGCACGGGACAGGCGGTTTATGGCTACACCTTC.

This clone was seen a single time. The chain combines TRBV5-1 with TRBJ2-3; TRBD2 is a possible D gene (6 bases). There are 16 residues in the CDR3. V was trimmed by 6 bases and J by 0 bases, leaving 17 bases between them. CDR1 and CDR2 from the germline V gene are SGHRS and YFSETQ. This chain's CDR3 is CASTVLWGTSTDTQYF. The CDR3 nucleotides read TGCGCCAGCACCGTGTTATGGGGGACTAGCACAGATACGCAGTATTTT.

V is TRBV15 and J is TRBJ2-1, with D possibly matching TRBD2 (6 bases). The V end was cut by 0 bases, the J end by 6 bases, with 12 bases between. Germline V CDR1 and CDR2: LNHNV, YYDKDF (reference sequence). The CDR3 is 15 amino acids. CDR3 protein: CATSREAGTSNEQFF. In DNA form, the CDR3 reads TGTGCCACCAGCAGAGAGGCGGGAACGAGCAATGAGCAGTTCTTC.

The chain is built from TRBV29-1 and TRBJ2-1, with 8 bases that match TRBD2. V shed 7 bases, J shed 6 bases, and the junction held 11 bases outside the gene matches. The CDR3 sequence is 14 residues long. The germline V gene encodes CDR1 SQVTM and CDR2 ANQGSEA. CDR3 coding DNA: TGCAGCGGAAGTTACGCGGGGGGCCCCAATGAGCAGTTCTTC. It translates to CSGSYAGGPNEQFF.

The chain combines TRBV29-1 with TRBJ1-2; weak D call: TRBD1 (6 bases). This CDR3 has 11 residues. The germline V gene encodes CDR1 SQVTM and CDR2 ANQGSEA. The V end lost 7 bases, the J end lost 8 bases, and 14 bases lay between the germline ends. CDR3 protein: CSAGDTGGYTF. CDR3 in DNA: TGCAGCGCAGGGGACACAGGAGGCTACACCTTC.